These 26 T cell receptor beta chains were all obtained from the same sample, sequenced in a study of T cells in Graves' hyperthyroidism and ophthalmopathy. TCR beta CDR3 regions were amplified from RNA transcripts. First-round RT-PCR of the TCR CDR3 relied on the HTBI primer set. TCRdb re-analysed the multiplex PCR reads in MiXCR, keeping a single row per CDR3 protein. This sample has about 480,000 distinct CDR3 sequences, with under 15% found just once. The sample taken for sequencing was blood. These receptor sequences come from a woman aged 18-29 years with Graves' hyperthyroidism.

This CDR3 is CASRGGPTKTNYGYTF. The CDR3 region has the DNA TGTGCCAGCAGGGGGGGTCCAACCAAGACTAACTATGGCTACACCTTC. V and J are TRBV12-3 or TRBV12-4 and TRBJ1-2; possible D gene TRBD1, 5 bases. The V end lost 6 bases, the J end lost 0 bases, and 17 bases lay between the germline ends. The CDR3 is 16 amino acids.

This clonotype appeared many times. The chain combines TRBV6-2 or TRBV6-3 with TRBJ2-5, with TRBD1 identical over 9 bases. CDR1 and CDR2 from the germline V gene are MNHEY and SVGEGT. The V and J ends lost 4 bases and 9 bases, in that order; junction bases with no gene match: 12. CDR3 length: 15 amino acids. This CDR3 reads CASSSGQGNRGAQYF. DNA of the CDR3: TGTGCCAGCAGTTCAGGACAGGGGAACCGGGGGGCCCAGTACTTC.

The sample holds many counts of this clonotype. The chain joins TRBV28 to TRBJ2-1, with 9 bases lining up with TRBD2. CDR3 length: 16 residues. Looked up from germline, CDR1 is MDHEN and CDR2 is SYDVKM. Losses at the gene ends were 4 bases for V and 5 bases for J; bases not matched to a gene: 9. CDR3 in amino acids: CASSYPSSGANNEQFF. In DNA, the CDR3 is TGTGCCAGCAGTTACCCGTCTAGCGGGGCAAACAATGAGCAGTTCTTC. The entire variable domain, with the rest obtained from reference TRBV28 and TRBJ2-1, is as follows: DVKVTQSSRYLVKRTGEKVFLECVQDMDHENMFWYRQDPGLGLRLIYFSYDVKMKEKGDIPEGYSVSREKKERFSLILESASTNQTSMYLCASSYPSSGANNEQFFGPGTRLTVL.

At least ten counts were recorded for this clonotype. The rearrangement links TRBV30 to TRBJ2-2; D not certain. The V gene's germline CDR1 is GTSNPN and CDR2 SVGIG (reference sequence). CDR3 length: 11 amino acids. V was shortened by 4 bases and J by 4 bases, with 4 bases between the two germline ends. CDR3 sequence (DNA): TGTGCCTGGACGCCCACCGGGGAGCTGTTTTTT. Translated, it gives CAWTPTGELFF. Combining the CDR3 with reference TRBV30 and TRBJ2-2 gives the whole variable domain SQTIHQWPATLVQPVGSPLSLECTVEGTSNPNLYWYRQAAGRGLQLLFYSVGIGQISSEVPQNLSASRPQDRQFILSSKKLLLSDSGFYLCAWTPTGELFFGEGSRLTVL.

Remarks on this clonotype: A much larger clonotype is one base distant, so this may be a read error. This chain uses TRBV19 with TRBJ2-6; D gene unclear. CDR3 length: 14 residues. Germline V gene lookup returns CDR1 LNHDA and CDR2 SQIVND (reference sequence). The V gene lost 10 bases and the J gene lost 4 bases, with 14 bases spanning the gap. In DNA, the CDR3 is TGTGCCACGGCGTCCACGAGAGGGGCCAACGTCCTGACTTTC. This sequence encodes CATASTRGANVLTF.

This clonotype has a count of ten or more. V gene TRBV29-1 combines with J gene TRBJ1-1, with 8 bases fitting TRBD1. Germline loops: CDR1 SQVTM, CDR2 ANQGSEA. J gave up 3 bases and V 6 bases, and 6 bases lay outside the gene matches. This CDR3 is 13 amino acids long. CDR3: CSVNRGIDTEAFF. The CDR3 region has the DNA TGCAGCGTAAACAGGGGGATCGACACTGAAGCTTTCTTT.

The chain carries TRBV13 and TRBJ2-1; D might be TRBD2 (6 bases). The closer fit of TRBJ2-7 to the DNA end suggests the J call may be wrong. Germline CDR1 and CDR2: PRHDT and FYEKMQ (reference sequence). The CDR3 has 17 amino acids. The CDR3 nucleotides read TGTGCCAGCAGCTCCCGTTCGGTGCGGGAATTTTACAATGAGCAGTACTTC. It translates to CASSSRSVREFYNEQYF.

This clonotype was seen ten or more times. The chain recombines TRBV3-1 with TRBJ2-3; no definite D call. The CDR3 loop spans 12 amino acids. Germline CDR1 reads LGHDT; CDR2 reads YNNKEL (reference sequence). Trimming left V 4 bases short and J 7 bases short, with 9 bases between. CDR3 region: CASSLEPHTQYF. The CDR3 DNA reads TGTGCCAGCAGCCTAGAACCCCATACGCAGTATTTT.

This clonotype was counted ten times or more. The chain links TRBV3-1 to TRBJ2-2; 9 bases line up with TRBD2. In germline, CDR1 is LGHDT, CDR2 YNNKEL (reference sequence). V shed 5 bases and J 2 bases; nucleotides not matched to a gene: 6. The CDR3 runs 16 residues. Here the CDR3 reads CASSTGLAINTGELFF. DNA of the CDR3: TGTGCCAGCAGCACCGGACTAGCGATTAACACCGGGGAGCTGTTTTTT.

This clonotype appeared many times. V usage is TRBV12-5 and J usage is TRBJ2-1, with TRBD2 matching over 9 bases. Germline V gene lookup returns CDR1 LGHNT and CDR2 FRNRAP. The CDR3 is made up of 17 amino acids. The junction had 11 bases not matched to a gene; V was cut back by 1 base and J by 7 bases. CDR3 loop: CASGLGLQLAGENEQFF. CDR3 coding DNA: TGTGCTAGTGGTTTGGGCCTGCAATTAGCGGGAGAGAATGAGCAGTTCTTC.

The chain combines TRBV4-1 with TRBJ2-1; 11 nucleotides match TRBD2. Germline V gene lookup returns CDR1 MGHRA and CDR2 YSYEKL. The CDR3 has 15 residues. V lost 3 bases, J lost 8 bases, and 6 bases stayed unmatched. CDR3 DNA: TGCGCCAGCAGCCATCATAGCGGGAGGGTCGATGAGCAGTTCTTC. Its protein is CASSHHSGRVDEQFF.

This clonotype was detected only a few times. In this CDR3 the conserved last residue, phenylalanine or tryptophan, is missing, so a read error is likely. The rearrangement joins TRBV19 to TRBJ1-1; maybe TRBD1 (6 bases). Germline V lookup: CDR1 LNHDA, CDR2 SQIVND (reference sequence). Trimming took off 9 bases at V and 1 base at J, with 21 bases between the two ends. There are 16 residues in the CDR3. The CDR3 sequence: CASLVSSHRANTEAFL. The CDR3 DNA reads TGTGCCAGCCTAGTATCTTCCCACAGGGCGAACACTGAAGCTTTCCTT.

This clonotype was detected many times. In DNA, the CDR3 is TGTGCCAGCAGGACAGGGTATTTGGGCAATCAGCCCCAGCATTTT. This encodes CASRTGYLGNQPQHF. The chain couples TRBV6-1 to TRBJ1-5, with 7 bases fitting TRBD1. The ends lost 6 bases at V and 2 bases at J; junction bases unmatched: 7. This CDR3 has 15 amino acids. Germline V CDR1 and CDR2: MNHNS, SASEGT.

The chain employs TRBV11-2 and TRBJ1-1; D not resolved. V lost 5 bases to trimming and J lost 5 bases, with 15 bases between them. Germline CDR1 reads SGHAT; CDR2 reads FQNNGV. The CDR3 has 14 residues. CDR3 sequence reads: CASSPRRLATEAFF. Written as DNA, the CDR3 is TGTGCCAGCAGCCCCCGGAGGCTGGCGACTGAAGCTTTCTTT.

This clonotype was picked up many times. The rearrangement uses TRBV9 and TRBJ2-7; D is possibly TRBD2 (5 bases). This CDR3 region has 16 residues. V dropped 0 bases and J dropped 0 bases, with 13 bases sitting between them. Germline lookup yields CDR1 SGDLS and CDR2 YYNGEE. CDR3 sequence reads: CASSVVEDPSSYEQYF. The CDR3 DNA follows: TGTGCCAGCAGCGTAGTGGAGGATCCTAGCTCCTACGAGCAGTACTTC.

The chain links TRBV18 to TRBJ1-4, with D perhaps TRBD1 (5 bases). This CDR3 contains 14 residues. Germline V gene lookup returns CDR1 KGHSH and CDR2 LQKENI. V lost 1 base and J lost 8, with 11 bases in between. CDR3 bases: TGTGCCAGCTCACCACAGGGGTATCGGGAAAAACTGTTTTTT. Amino acids: CASSPQGYREKLFF.

This clonotype was counted a few times. The J gene is TRBJ1-2, the V gene TRBV7-9, with D possibly matching TRBD1 (5 bases). This CDR3 spans 14 amino acids. The V and J ends lost 4 bases and 3 bases respectively, with 12 bases between them. CDR1 is SEHNR, CDR2 FQNEAQ, per germline (reference sequence). CDR3 loop: CASSSRGRDYGYTF. The DNA of the CDR3 is TGTGCCAGCAGCTCCCGGGGCAGGGACTATGGCTACACCTTC.

This clonotype was counted ten times or more. V and J are TRBV10-3 and TRBJ2-2, with 13 bases identical to TRBD2. CDR3 size: 15 residues. The V gene end was trimmed by 4 bases and the J gene end by 7 bases; junction bases not matched to a gene: 3. The germline V gene has CDR1 ENHRY and CDR2 SYGVKD. The CDR3 loop reads CAISGTSGSGGELFF. DNA for the CDR3: TGTGCCATCAGTGGGACTAGCGGGAGTGGCGGGGAGCTGTTTTTT.

V gene TRBV27 combines with J gene TRBJ1-1; D is perhaps TRBD1 (6 bases). The CDR3 length is 14 residues. Germline V gives CDR1 MNHEY, CDR2 SMNVEV (reference sequence). Trimming shortened V by 3 bases and J by 5 bases, and 13 bases separated the two germline ends. The CDR3 DNA reads TGTGCCAGCAGTTTTCAGAGGGGGGGGACTGAAGCTTTCTTT. Residues: CASSFQRGGTEAFF.

A few counts support this clonotype. Compared with germline, one end of the junction differs, possibly owing to a read error. The rearrangement links TRBV9 to TRBJ1-1; perhaps TRBD1 as D (6 bases). The germline V gene encodes CDR1 SGDLS and CDR2 YYNGEE. CDR3 length: 12 amino acids. This chain's CDR3 is CTSSAAQGRAFF. For the CDR3, the DNA is TGTACCAGCAGCGCTGCCCAGGGGAGAGCTTTCTTT.

This clonotype has ten or more counts. This rearrangement joins TRBV11-3 to TRBJ1-5, with no clear D. CDR3 size: 13 residues. The ends were cut back, 6 bases at V and 2 bases at J, with 8 bases in the middle. From germline, CDR1 is SGHNT and CDR2 YENEEA. The CDR3: CASSEGGNQPQHF. CDR3 nucleotide sequence: TGTGCCAGCAGTGAGGGCGGCAATCAGCCCCAGCATTTT.

This clonotype was observed a handful of times. The chain links TRBV7-6 to TRBJ2-6, with 10 positions matching TRBD1. Trimming at V came to 3 bases and at J to 0 bases, leaving 2 bases not matched to a gene. The CDR3 has 17 residues. CDR1 and CDR2 from the germline V gene are SGHVS and FNYEAQ. The CDR3 region is CASSFRTGGSGANVLTF. The CDR3, as DNA: TGTGCCAGCAGCTTCAGGACAGGGGGCTCTGGGGCCAACGTCCTGACTTTC.

This clonotype was detected ten times or more. The chain is built from TRBV11-2 and TRBJ2-3; perhaps TRBD1 as D (5 bases). The CDR3 has 14 amino acids. Germline CDR1 is SGHAT and CDR2 is FQNNGV. The V end lost 5 bases, the J end lost 4 bases, and 13 bases lay between the germline ends. CDR3 amino acids: CASSKLGVADTQYF. The CDR3 coding sequence is TGTGCCAGCAGCAAGTTAGGGGTCGCAGATACGCAGTATTTT.

With respect to this clonotype: Because it lacks the conserved phenylalanine or tryptophan at the end, this CDR3 is likely a read error. The genes are TRBV7-3 and TRBJ2-1; TRBD1 is a possible D gene (6 bases). Germline V lookup: CDR1 SGHTA, CDR2 FQGTGA. Trimming cost V 3 bases and J 4 bases, with 16 bases left between them. The CDR3 spans 16 residues. For the CDR3, the DNA is TGTGCCAGCAGCTTTAACAGGGCCTATAGATACAATGAGCAGTTCCTC. Amino acid sequence: CASSFNRAYRYNEQFL.

This clonotype was observed a handful of times. V and J are TRBV7-9 and TRBJ1-1, with D possibly TRBD1 on 5 matching bases. V was shortened by 4 bases and J by 5 bases, with 17 bases between the two germline ends. From germline, CDR1 is SEHNR and CDR2 FQNEAQ (reference sequence). The CDR3 is 15 residues long. The CDR3 DNA reads as TGTGCCAGCAGCTGGGGACTCATTCAGAGGACTGAAGCTTTCTTT. This encodes CASSWGLIQRTEAFF.

The chain uses TRBV9 and TRBJ2-2; TRBD2 matches 8 bases. V dropped 1 base and J dropped 6; count of bases not matched to a gene: 14. The CDR3 is made up of 18 amino acids. Germline assignment: CDR1 SGDLS and CDR2 YYNGEE. The CDR3 loop reads CASSVLALAVDGSGELFF. The CDR3 coding sequence is TGTGCCAGCAGCGTACTAGCACTAGCGGTCGATGGATCCGGGGAGCTGTTTTTT.